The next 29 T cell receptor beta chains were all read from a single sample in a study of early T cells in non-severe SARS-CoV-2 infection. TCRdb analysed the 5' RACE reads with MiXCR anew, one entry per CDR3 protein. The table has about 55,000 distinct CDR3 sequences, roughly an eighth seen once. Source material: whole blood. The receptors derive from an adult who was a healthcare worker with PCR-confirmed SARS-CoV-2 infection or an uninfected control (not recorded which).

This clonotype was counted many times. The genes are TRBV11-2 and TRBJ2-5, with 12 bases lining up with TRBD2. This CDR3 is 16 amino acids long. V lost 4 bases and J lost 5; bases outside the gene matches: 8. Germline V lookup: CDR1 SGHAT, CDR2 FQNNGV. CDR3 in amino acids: CASSSTSGRTWETQYF. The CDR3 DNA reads TGTGCCAGCAGCTCTACTAGCGGGAGGACGTGGGAGACCCAGTACTTC.

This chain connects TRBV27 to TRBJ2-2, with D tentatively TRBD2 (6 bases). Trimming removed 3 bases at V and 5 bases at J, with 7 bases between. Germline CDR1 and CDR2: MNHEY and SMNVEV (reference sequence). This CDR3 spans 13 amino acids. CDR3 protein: CASSFRETGELFF. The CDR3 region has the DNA TGTGCCAGCAGTTTCCGGGAGACCGGGGAGCTGTTTTTT.

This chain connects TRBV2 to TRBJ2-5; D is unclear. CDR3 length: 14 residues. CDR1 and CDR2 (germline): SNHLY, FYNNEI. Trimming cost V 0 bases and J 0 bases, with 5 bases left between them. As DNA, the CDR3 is TGTGCCAGCAGTGAAGCGACGGACCAAGAGACCCAGTACTTC. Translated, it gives CASSEATDQETQYF.

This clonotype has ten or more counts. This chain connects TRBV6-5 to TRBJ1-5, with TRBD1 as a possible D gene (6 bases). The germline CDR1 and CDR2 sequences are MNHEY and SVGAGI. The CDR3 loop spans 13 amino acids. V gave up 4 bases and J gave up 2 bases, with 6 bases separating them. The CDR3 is CASSSGGNQPQHF. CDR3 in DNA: TGTGCCAGCAGTTCAGGGGGCAATCAGCCCCAGCATTTT.

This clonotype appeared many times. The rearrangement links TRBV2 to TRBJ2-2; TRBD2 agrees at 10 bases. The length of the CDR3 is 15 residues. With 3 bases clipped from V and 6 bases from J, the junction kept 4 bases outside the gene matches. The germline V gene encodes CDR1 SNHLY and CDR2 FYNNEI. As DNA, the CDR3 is TGTGCCAGCAGTGATGGTAGCGGGAGGTCCGGGGAGCTGTTTTTT. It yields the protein CASSDGSGRSGELFF.

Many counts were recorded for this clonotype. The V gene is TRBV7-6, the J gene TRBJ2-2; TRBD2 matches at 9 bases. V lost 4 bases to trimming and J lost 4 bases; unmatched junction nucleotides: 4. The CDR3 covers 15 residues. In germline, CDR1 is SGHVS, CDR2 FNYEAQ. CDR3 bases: TGTGCCAGCAGCTCCGGGACTAGCAGCACCGGGGAGCTGTTTTTT. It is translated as CASSSGTSSTGELFF.

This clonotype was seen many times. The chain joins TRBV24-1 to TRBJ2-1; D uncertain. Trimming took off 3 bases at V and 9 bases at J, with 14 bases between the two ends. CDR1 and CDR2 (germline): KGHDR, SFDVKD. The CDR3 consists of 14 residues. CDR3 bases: TGTGCCACCAGTGATCCCCCTAGAGGCCCTGAGCAGTTCTTC. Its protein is CATSDPPRGPEQFF.

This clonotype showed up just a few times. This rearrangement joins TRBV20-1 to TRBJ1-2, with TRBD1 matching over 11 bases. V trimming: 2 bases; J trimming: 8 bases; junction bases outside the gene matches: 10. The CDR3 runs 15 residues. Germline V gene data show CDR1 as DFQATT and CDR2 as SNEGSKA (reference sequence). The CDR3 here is CSARPPGTGGRGYTF. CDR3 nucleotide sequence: TGCAGTGCTAGACCCCCGGGGACAGGGGGACGAGGCTACACCTTC.

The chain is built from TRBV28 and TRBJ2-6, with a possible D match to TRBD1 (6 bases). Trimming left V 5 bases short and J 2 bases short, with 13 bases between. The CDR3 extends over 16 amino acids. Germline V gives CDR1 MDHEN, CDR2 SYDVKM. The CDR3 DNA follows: TGTGCCAGCAGTCCTCCCCCAGGGGCTGGGGCCAACGTCCTGACTTTC. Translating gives CASSPPPGAGANVLTF. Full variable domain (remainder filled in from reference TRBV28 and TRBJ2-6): DVKVTQSSRYLVKRTGEKVFLECVQDMDHENMFWYRQDPGLGLRLIYFSYDVKMKEKGDIPEGYSVSREKKERFSLILESASTNQTSMYLCASSPPPGAGANVLTFGAGSRLTVL.

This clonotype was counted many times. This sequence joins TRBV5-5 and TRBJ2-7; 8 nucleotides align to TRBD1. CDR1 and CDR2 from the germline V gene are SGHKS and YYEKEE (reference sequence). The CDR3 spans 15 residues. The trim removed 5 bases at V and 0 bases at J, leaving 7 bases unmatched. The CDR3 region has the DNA TGTGCCAGCAGGTTCCGGGACAGGAGCTCCTACGAGCAGTACTTC. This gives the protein CASRFRDRSSYEQYF.

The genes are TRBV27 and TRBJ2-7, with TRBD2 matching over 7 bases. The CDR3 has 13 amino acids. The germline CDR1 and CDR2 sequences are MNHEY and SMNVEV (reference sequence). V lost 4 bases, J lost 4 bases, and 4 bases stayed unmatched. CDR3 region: CASSSAGVYEQYF. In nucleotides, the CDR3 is TGTGCCAGCAGTTCTGCGGGAGTTTACGAGCAGTACTTC.

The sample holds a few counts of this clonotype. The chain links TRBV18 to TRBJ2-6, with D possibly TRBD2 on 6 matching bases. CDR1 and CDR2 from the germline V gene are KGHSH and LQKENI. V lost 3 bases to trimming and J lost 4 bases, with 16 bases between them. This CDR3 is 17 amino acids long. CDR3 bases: TGTGCCAGCTCACCGCCCGGGAGCTCGACGGGGGCCAACGTCCTGACTTTC. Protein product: CASSPPGSSTGANVLTF.

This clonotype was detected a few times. The CDR3 nucleotides read TGTGCTAGTGCCCCGCCCGGGAGGACCACTGAAGCTTTCTTT. Its protein is CASAPPGRTTEAFF. The chain has TRBV12-5 and TRBJ1-1; D is ambiguous. Germline V lookup: CDR1 LGHNT, CDR2 FRNRAP. Trimming removed 7 bases at V and 4 bases at J, with 16 bases between. The CDR3 covers 14 residues.

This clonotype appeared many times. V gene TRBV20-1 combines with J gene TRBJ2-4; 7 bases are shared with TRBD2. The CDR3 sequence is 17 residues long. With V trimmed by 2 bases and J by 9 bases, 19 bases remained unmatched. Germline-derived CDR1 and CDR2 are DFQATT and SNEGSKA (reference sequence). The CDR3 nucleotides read TGCAGTGCTAGAAACCCCAGCGGGGCCATGGGCGGGAGCATTCAGTACTTC. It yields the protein CSARNPSGAMGGSIQYF.

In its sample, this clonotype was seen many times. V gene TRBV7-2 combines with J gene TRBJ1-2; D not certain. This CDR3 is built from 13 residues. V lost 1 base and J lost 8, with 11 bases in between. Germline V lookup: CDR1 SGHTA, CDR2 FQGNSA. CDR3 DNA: TGTGCCAGCAGCTTAGGGGGTCTCTCGGGCTACACCTTC. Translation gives CASSLGGLSGYTF.

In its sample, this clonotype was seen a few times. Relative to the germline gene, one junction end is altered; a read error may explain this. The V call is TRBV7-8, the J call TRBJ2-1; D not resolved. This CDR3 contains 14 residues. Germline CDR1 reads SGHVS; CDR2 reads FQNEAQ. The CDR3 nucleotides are TGTGCCAGCAGCTACGCCTCAAACTACAATGTGCAGTTCTTC. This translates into CASSYASNYNVQFF.

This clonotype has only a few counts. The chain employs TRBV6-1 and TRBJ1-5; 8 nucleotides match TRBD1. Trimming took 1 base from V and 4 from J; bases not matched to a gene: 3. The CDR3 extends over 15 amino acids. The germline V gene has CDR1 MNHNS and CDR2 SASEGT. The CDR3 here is CASSEVWDRNQPQHF. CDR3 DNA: TGTGCCAGCAGTGAAGTCTGGGACAGGAATCAGCCCCAGCATTTT.

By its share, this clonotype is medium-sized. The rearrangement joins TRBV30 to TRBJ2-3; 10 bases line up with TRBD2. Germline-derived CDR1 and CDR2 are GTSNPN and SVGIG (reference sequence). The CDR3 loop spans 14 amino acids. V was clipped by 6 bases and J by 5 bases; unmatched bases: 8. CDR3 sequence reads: CACRGVAGGDTQYF. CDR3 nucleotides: TGTGCCTGCCGCGGGGTAGCGGGAGGAGATACGCAGTATTTT. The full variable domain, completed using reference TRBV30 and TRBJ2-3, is SQTIHQWPATLVQPVGSPLSLECTVEGTSNPNLYWYRQAAGRGLQLLFYSVGIGQISSEVPQNLSASRPQDRQFILSSKKLLLSDSGFYLCACRGVAGGDTQYFGPGTRLTVL.

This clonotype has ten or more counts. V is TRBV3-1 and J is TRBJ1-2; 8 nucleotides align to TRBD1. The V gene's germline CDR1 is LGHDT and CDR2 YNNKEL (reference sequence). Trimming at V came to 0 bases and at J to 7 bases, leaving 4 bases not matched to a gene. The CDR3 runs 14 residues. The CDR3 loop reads CASSQDRGQGGYTF. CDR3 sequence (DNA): TGTGCCAGCAGCCAAGACAGGGGGCAGGGTGGCTACACCTTC.

CDR3 nucleotide sequence: TGTGCCAGCATTTGGGGGGCCGGCACCGGGGAGCTGTTTTTT. It codes for CASIWGAGTGELFF. The chain employs TRBV28 and TRBJ2-2; tentatively, D is TRBD1 or TRBD2 (6 bases each). V lost 7 bases and J lost 4, with 13 bases in between. Germline CDR1 is MDHEN and CDR2 is SYDVKM. This CDR3 contains 14 residues.

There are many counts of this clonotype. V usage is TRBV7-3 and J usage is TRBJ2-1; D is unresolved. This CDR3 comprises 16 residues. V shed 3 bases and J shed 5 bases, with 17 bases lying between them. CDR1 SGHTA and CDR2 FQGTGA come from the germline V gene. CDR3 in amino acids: CASSFSAALGNNEQFF. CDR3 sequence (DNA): TGTGCCAGCAGCTTCTCCGCCGCCCTAGGCAACAATGAGCAGTTCTTC.

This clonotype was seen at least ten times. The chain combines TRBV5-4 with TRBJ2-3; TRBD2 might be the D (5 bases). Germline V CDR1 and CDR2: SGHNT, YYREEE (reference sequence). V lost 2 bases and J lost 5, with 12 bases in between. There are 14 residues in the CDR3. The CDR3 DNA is TGTGCCAGCAGCTTTGGCGGAGAGGGAGATACGCAGTATTTT. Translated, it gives CASSFGGEGDTQYF.

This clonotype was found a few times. Written as DNA, the CDR3 is TGTGCCAGCTCAGAAGGTGGACAATCCTACTATGGCTACACCTTC. Translated, it gives CASSEGGQSYYGYTF. The chain links TRBV18 to TRBJ1-2, with D perhaps matching TRBD1 (5 bases). V was cut by 5 bases and J by 3 bases, with 16 bases left in between. The length of the CDR3 is 15 residues. Germline-derived CDR1 and CDR2 are KGHSH and LQKENI.

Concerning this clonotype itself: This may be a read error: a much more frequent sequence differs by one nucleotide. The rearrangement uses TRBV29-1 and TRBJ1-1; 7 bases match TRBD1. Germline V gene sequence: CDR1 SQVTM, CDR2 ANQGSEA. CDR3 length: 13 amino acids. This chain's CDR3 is CGARQGLNTEAFF. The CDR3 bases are TGCGGCGCCCGACAGGGTCTGAACACTGAAGCTTTCTTT.

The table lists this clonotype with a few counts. CDR3 in amino acids: CSVEARGETQYF. The CDR3 region has the DNA TGCAGCGTTGAAGCCAGGGGAGAGACCCAGTACTTC. V usage is TRBV29-1 and J usage is TRBJ2-5; tentative D call: TRBD1 (6 bases). Trimming shortened V by 1 base and J by 4 bases, and 7 bases separated the two germline ends. Germline V gene sequence: CDR1 SQVTM, CDR2 ANQGSEA. This CDR3 is built from 12 residues.

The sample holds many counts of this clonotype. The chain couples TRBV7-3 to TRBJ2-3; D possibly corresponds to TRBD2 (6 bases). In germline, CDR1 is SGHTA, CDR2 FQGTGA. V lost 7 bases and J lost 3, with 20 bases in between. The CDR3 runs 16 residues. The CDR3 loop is CASKGLRLGPTDTQYF. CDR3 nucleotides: TGTGCCAGCAAGGGGCTTCGACTAGGGCCGACAGATACGCAGTATTTT.

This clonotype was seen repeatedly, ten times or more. This CDR3 reads CASSAGTGQETQYF. CDR3 coding DNA: TGCGCCAGCAGCGCGGGGACAGGACAAGAGACCCAGTACTTC. The chain recombines TRBV5-1 with TRBJ2-5; TRBD1 matches 8 bases. With 4 bases clipped from V and 2 bases from J, the junction kept 4 bases outside the gene matches. The germline CDR1 and CDR2 sequences are SGHRS and YFSETQ. CDR3 length: 14 amino acids.

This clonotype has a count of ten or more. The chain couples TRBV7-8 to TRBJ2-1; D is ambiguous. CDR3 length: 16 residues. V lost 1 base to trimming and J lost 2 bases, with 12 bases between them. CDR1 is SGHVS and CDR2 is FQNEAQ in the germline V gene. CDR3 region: CASSLGPSRPYNEQFF. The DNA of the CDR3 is TGTGCCAGCAGCTTAGGACCTTCTAGACCCTACAATGAGCAGTTCTTC.

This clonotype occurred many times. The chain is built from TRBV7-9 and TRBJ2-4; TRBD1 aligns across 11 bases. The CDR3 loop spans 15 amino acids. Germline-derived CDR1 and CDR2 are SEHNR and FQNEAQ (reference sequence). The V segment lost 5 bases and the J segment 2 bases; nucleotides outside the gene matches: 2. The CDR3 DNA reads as TGTGCCAGCAGCGGGACAGGGGGACCCAAAAACATTCAGTACTTC. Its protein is CASSGTGGPKNIQYF. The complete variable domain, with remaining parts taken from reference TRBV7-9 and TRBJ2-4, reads DTGVSQNPRHKITKRGQNVTFRCDPISEHNRLYWYRQTLGQGPEFLTYFQNEAQLEKSRLLSDRFSAERPKGSFSTLEIQRTEQGDSAMYLCASSGTGGPKNIQYFGAGTRLSVL.